The clone carrying this TCR beta chain was detected ten times or more. PCR was performed a second time for about 7 to 12 cycles using a sample-barcoded 5' primer and a J-beta primer mix. TCRdb re-derived calls from the 5' RACE reads in MiXCR, one entry per CDR3 protein. Of roughly 680,000 distinct CDR3 sequences in the sample, approximately 52% were seen once. With each sample, at least 5.5 micrograms of total RNA were extracted. CDR3 length: 12 residues. Germline V gene sequence: CDR1 SNHLY, CDR2 FYNNEI. This specimen comes from a study of blood T cells in healthy people across ages. Study context: Every two T cells gave about one barcoded beta molecule via template switching.

The chain couples TRBV2 to TRBJ2-7; D possibly corresponds to TRBD2 (6 bases). Sequenced material: blood. The receptor's source is a woman at least 80 years old in good health. The CDR3 DNA sequence: TGTGCTACCGGGACTTACCCCTACGAGCAGTACTTC. It translates to CATGTYPYEQYF.